This paragraph reports one T cell receptor beta chain. These data are taken from a study of blood T cell repertoires in COVID-19. As for the study in general: Specimens from acute and convalescent COVID-19 originated in the United States, Italy and Spain.

Looked up from germline, CDR1 is SGHNT and CDR2 is YYREEE (reference sequence). The CDR3 runs to 15 residues. V was pared by 5 bases and J by 7 bases, with 8 bases of the junction left unmatched. The authors' processing: Amplified reference gene primers provided the basis for estimating nucleated cell counts. Some clones are missing from TCRdb's copy, which holds only in-frame ones; the method was immunoSEQ multiplex PCR. V and J calls and clone size are given by that table; D and trimming were obtained from the DNA. This sample carries 300,000 to 350,000 clones, roughly 87% of them seen once, and the ten largest clones take approximately 9%. This study enrolled people aged 18 to 89 from 20 to 25 US geographic areas. Cohort placement rested on clinical history that participants reported themselves.

The chain uses TRBV5-4 and TRBJ2-2; TRBD2 agrees at 10 bases. Sequenced input: PBMCs or T cells enriched from blood (not recorded which). The origin of this receptor is a woman aged 18-35 years who had recovered from COVID-19. Written as DNA, the CDR3 is TGTGCCAGCAGGAAGCGGGGGGGCTTAGACGGGGAGCTGTTTTTT. It codes for CASRKRGGLDGELFF.